These 21 T cell receptor beta chains originate from one sample sequenced in a study of T-cell reconstitution after alpha-beta-depleted transplantation in children. Unique molecular identifiers tagged the TCRbeta library. TCRdb redid the calling of the PCR reads with MiXCR, one entry per CDR3 protein. This table holds a few hundred thousand distinct CDR3 sequences, around 21% found once. The sample consisted of PBMCs from the stem cell graft donor, taken from the stem cell graft. The receptors were sampled from a human donor who donated a stem cell graft to a child with acute myeloid leukemia.

The chain links TRBV29-1 to TRBJ2-7, with 10 bases fitting TRBD2. With V trimmed by 3 bases and J by 3 bases, 8 bases remained unmatched. The CDR3 is 15 residues long. Germline CDR1 and CDR2: SQVTM and ANQGSEA. This CDR3 reads CSVDSLSSGSYEQYF. Written as DNA, the CDR3 is TGCAGCGTTGACTCGCTCTCTAGCGGGAGCTACGAGCAGTACTTC.

This clonotype was observed many times. The gene calls are TRBV28 and TRBJ2-1; D assignment may be TRBD1 or TRBD2 (7 bases each). The germline V gene has CDR1 MDHEN and CDR2 SYDVKM. There are 13 residues in the CDR3. Deletions cut 5 bases from V and 5 bases from J, with 10 bases between. This chain's CDR3 is CASSPGGDNEQFF. CDR3 coding DNA: TGTGCCAGCAGTCCAGGGGGGGACAATGAGCAGTTCTTC.

This chain uses TRBV27 with TRBJ2-5; weak D call: TRBD1 (6 bases). In germline, CDR1 is MNHEY, CDR2 SMNVEV (reference sequence). CDR3 size: 17 residues. Deletions cut 1 base from V and 4 bases from J, with 19 bases between. The CDR3 DNA sequence: TGTGCCAGCAGTTTATGGGCCAGAACAGGGAAGGGAGAGACCCAGTACTTC. Protein product: CASSLWARTGKGETQYF.

The genes are TRBV12-3 or TRBV12-4 and TRBJ2-2, with D possibly matching TRBD1 (6 bases). This CDR3 comprises 15 residues. The ends were cut back, 3 bases at V and 6 bases at J, with 14 bases in the middle. CDR3 nucleotides: TGTGCCAGCAGTTTGGGCAGGGGAAGGGCCGGGGAGCTGTTTTTT. Encoded protein: CASSLGRGRAGELFF.

This clonotype was detected many times. The chain uses TRBV10-2 and TRBJ1-1, with D uncertain. The CDR3 spans 14 residues. In germline, CDR1 is WSHSY, CDR2 SAAADI. Deletions cut 0 bases from V and 1 base from J, with 6 bases between. This CDR3 reads CASSESTENTEAFF. The DNA for the CDR3 is TGCGCCAGCAGTGAGTCTACGGAGAACACTGAAGCTTTCTTT.

With respect to this clonotype: One end of the junction varies from germline; a read error may be responsible. The gene calls are TRBV7-6 and TRBJ2-3; 16 bases map to TRBD2. Looked up from germline, CDR1 is SGHVS and CDR2 is FNYEAQ. This CDR3 comprises 17 residues. CDR3 in DNA: TGTGCCAGCAGCTCGGGACTAGCGGGAGGGGCGGCAGATACGGAGTATTTT. Residues: CASSSGLAGGAADTEYF.

The rearrangement joins TRBV6-4 to TRBJ2-5, with 9 bases aligning to TRBD1. V was clipped by 6 bases and J by 2 bases; unmatched bases: 25. This CDR3 has 21 amino acids. From germline, CDR1 is MRHNA and CDR2 SNTAGT. The CDR3 bases are TGTGCCAGCAGCCACGCGGGGACAGGGTCTCGACAGGGTGTCCGGCAAGAGACCCAGTACTTC. This translates into CASSHAGTGSRQGVRQETQYF.

V usage is TRBV29-1 and J usage is TRBJ2-2, with no clear D. V was cut by 3 bases and J by 1 base, with 9 bases left in between. From germline, CDR1 is SQVTM and CDR2 ANQGSEA. The CDR3 contains 14 residues. CDR3: CSVEVARNTGELFF. The CDR3 bases are TGCAGCGTTGAGGTAGCTAGGAACACCGGGGAGCTGTTTTTT.

The rearrangement joins TRBV28 to TRBJ1-5; 7 bases are a match to TRBD1. The germline gives CDR1 MDHEN, CDR2 SYDVKM. Trimming at V came to 6 bases and at J to 3 bases, leaving 14 bases not matched to a gene. CDR3 length equals 17 residues. CDR3 nucleotides: TGTGCCAGCAGCTACCGTTCCAGGGGGGGGTCCAATCAGCCCCAGCATTTT. It yields the protein CASSYRSRGGSNQPQHF.

Ten or more counts support this clonotype. The chain carries TRBV24-1 and TRBJ2-1; TRBD2 matches 9 bases. V shed 5 bases and J 10 bases; nucleotides not matched to a gene: 2. This CDR3 region has 12 residues. Per the germline V gene, CDR1 is KGHDR and CDR2 is SFDVKD. CDR3 residues: CATSASGKEQFF. Here the CDR3 DNA reads TGTGCCACCAGTGCTAGCGGGAAGGAGCAGTTCTTC.

This clonotype has a count of ten or more. The CDR3 region is CSASKGLAYYNEQFF. For the CDR3, the DNA is TGCAGTGCTAGTAAGGGACTAGCCTATTACAATGAGCAGTTCTTC. This rearrangement joins TRBV20-1 to TRBJ2-1; TRBD2 agrees at 9 bases. Germline CDR1 and CDR2: DFQATT and SNEGSKA (reference sequence). V trimming: 3 bases; J trimming: 4 bases; junction bases outside the gene matches: 7. The CDR3 totals 15 residues.

V and J are TRBV24-1 and TRBJ1-3, with D tentatively TRBD1 (5 bases). The CDR3 totals 12 residues. Germline CDR1 is KGHDR and CDR2 is SFDVKD. Trimming cost V 9 bases and J 1 base, with 6 bases left between them. The CDR3, as DNA: TGTGCCACCCAGGGTTCTGGAAACACCATATATTTT. The encoded protein is CATQGSGNTIYF.

There are a few counts of this clonotype. The CDR3 loop is CATSDLPVLNNEQFF. CDR3 nucleotide sequence: TGTGCCACCAGTGATTTACCAGTTTTAAACAATGAGCAGTTCTTC. The genes are TRBV24-1 and TRBJ2-1, with no clear D. Germline loops: CDR1 KGHDR, CDR2 SFDVKD. The V and J ends lost 1 base and 5 bases respectively, with 11 bases between them. CDR3 length: 15 residues.

The sample holds a few counts of this clonotype. The V and J genes are TRBV12-3 or TRBV12-4 and TRBJ2-7, with TRBD2 matching 10 bases. The CDR3 sequence is 15 residues long. Trimming at V came to 5 bases and at J to 7 bases, leaving 11 bases not matched to a gene. CDR3 loop: CASSPSGRASGEQYF. DNA for the CDR3: TGTGCCAGCAGTCCCAGCGGGAGGGCCTCGGGTGAGCAGTACTTC.

This chain links TRBV12-3 or TRBV12-4 with TRBJ1-5; 8 bases fit TRBD1. This CDR3 is 13 amino acids long. Germline trimming cut 3 bases from V and 7 bases from J; bases unmatched to any gene: 2. The CDR3: CASSLTGAQPQHF. The CDR3 DNA follows: TGTGCCAGCAGTTTGACAGGGGCACAGCCCCAGCATTTT.

This chain uses TRBV5-1 with TRBJ2-7, with 10 bases matching TRBD2. Per the germline V gene, CDR1 is SGHRS and CDR2 is YFSETQ. The CDR3 spans 15 residues. V trimming: 2 bases; J trimming: 4 bases; junction bases outside the gene matches: 6. The CDR3 loop reads CASSFRLAGTYEQYF. In DNA, the CDR3 is TGCGCCAGCAGCTTCCGACTAGCGGGCACATACGAGCAGTACTTC.

This clonotype showed up many times. The genes are TRBV29-1 and TRBJ2-1; D call uncertain. CDR3 length: 14 residues. The germline gives CDR1 SQVTM, CDR2 ANQGSEA. V lost 0 bases, J lost 5 bases, and 11 bases lay in between. CDR3 amino acids: CSVEDLWQNNEQFF. The CDR3 DNA is TGCAGCGTTGAAGATCTATGGCAGAACAATGAGCAGTTCTTC.

V usage is TRBV4-1 and J usage is TRBJ2-1; 7 bases line up with TRBD1. Germline CDR1 reads MGHRA; CDR2 reads YSYEKL. With 1 base clipped from V and 8 bases from J, the junction kept 14 bases outside the gene matches. CDR3 length equals 17 residues. As DNA, the CDR3 is TGCGCCAGCAGCCAAGCACCTGCAGGGGGACCCTTTGATGAGCAGTTCTTC. Amino acid sequence: CASSQAPAGGPFDEQFF.

The chain employs TRBV6-1 and TRBJ2-7, with unresolved D. Looked up from germline, CDR1 is MNHNS and CDR2 is SASEGT. The CDR3 runs to 16 residues. V was pared by 0 bases and J by 0 bases, with 12 bases between. The CDR3 nucleotides are TGTGCCAGCAGTGAAGCCCCTCTCTCGAGCTCCTACGAGCAGTACTTC. This codes for CASSEAPLSSSYEQYF.

This sequence joins TRBV7-6 and TRBJ2-2, with a weak D call TRBD2 (6 bases). Germline V lookup: CDR1 SGHVS, CDR2 FNYEAQ. The germline V and J ends were trimmed by 6 bases and 0 bases, with 11 bases remaining between them. The CDR3 is 15 residues long. CDR3 coding DNA: TGTGCCAGCAGGGGAGCGGGCTCGAACACCGGGGAGCTGTTTTTT. It yields the protein CASRGAGSNTGELFF.

The V gene is TRBV12-3 or TRBV12-4, the J gene TRBJ2-3; D is possibly TRBD2 (5 bases). The CDR3 is made up of 15 amino acids. Trimming removed 3 bases at V and 2 bases at J, with 12 bases between. CDR3 nucleotide sequence: TGTGCCAGCAGTTTTAGCGCCGCCCCCACAGATACGCAGTATTTT. As protein: CASSFSAAPTDTQYF.